Reported below is one T cell receptor beta chain. The target antigen is unknown. Germline V CDR1 and CDR2: MNHNS, SASEGT. This CDR3 contains 15 residues. V gave up 5 bases and J gave up 9 bases, with 20 bases separating them. The sample is drawn from a study of T cell responses to AZD1222 COVID-19 vaccine. Study-level results: At study baseline, merely six AZD1222 recipients were seropositive. The study sampled repertoires only after the peak T cell response.

The assay was immunoSEQ multiplex PCR, and TCRdb's table has in-frame clones only and misses some. The profile shows 150,000 to 200,000 clones, around nine tenths of them singletons. The sample here was peripheral blood, taken 28 days after the second AZD1222 dose. The rearrangement uses TRBV6-1 and TRBJ2-1, with D maybe TRBD2 (6 bases). This TCR was sampled from an adult who received the AZD1222 COVID-19 vaccine. The DNA for the CDR3 is TGTGCCAGCAGTTCCACCTACGGGACTCAGGGTGAGCAGTTCTTC. It specifies CASSSTYGTQGEQFF.